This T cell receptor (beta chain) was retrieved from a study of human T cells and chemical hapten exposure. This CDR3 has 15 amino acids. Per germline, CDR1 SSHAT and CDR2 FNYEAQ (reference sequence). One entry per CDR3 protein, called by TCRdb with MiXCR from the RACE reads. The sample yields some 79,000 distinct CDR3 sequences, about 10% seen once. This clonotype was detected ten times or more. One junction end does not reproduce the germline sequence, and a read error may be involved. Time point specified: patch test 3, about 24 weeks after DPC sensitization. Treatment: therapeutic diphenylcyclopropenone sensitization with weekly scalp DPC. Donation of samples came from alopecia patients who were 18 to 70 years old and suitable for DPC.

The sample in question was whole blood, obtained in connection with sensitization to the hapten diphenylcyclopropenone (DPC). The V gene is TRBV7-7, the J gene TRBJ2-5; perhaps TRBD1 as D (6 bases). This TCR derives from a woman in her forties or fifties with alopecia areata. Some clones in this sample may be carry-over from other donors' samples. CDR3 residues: CASSLSPGDRETQYF. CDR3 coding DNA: TGTGCTAGCAGCTTATCCCCAGGGGATAGAGAGACCCAGTACTTC.